This entry features one T cell receptor (beta chain) sequence. These data belong to a study of blood T cell repertoires in COVID-19. In the authors' methods: It was from reference gene primer amplification that nucleated cell counts were estimated. Here immunoSEQ multiplex PCR was the method, and the copy in TCRdb shows in-frame clones only, minus some. For V, J and clone size, that table is used; D and trimming come from the DNA. The table shows roughly 38,000 clones, with about 82% occurring only once. CDR3 size: 13 residues. The germline CDR1 and CDR2 sequences are SGHRS and YFSETQ. V shed 0 bases and J shed 6 bases, with 8 bases lying between them.

This chain joins TRBV5-1 and TRBJ2-3; D is unclear. The sequenced material came from peripheral blood. The sequence came from an older man with acute or convalescent COVID-19. The CDR3 DNA follows: TGCGCCAGCAGCTTGGGGCCATTGGATACGCAGTATTTT. This codes for CASSLGPLDTQYF.